Presented here are 7 T cell receptor beta chains from one specimen sequenced in a study of blood T cell repertoires in COVID-19. Libraries were prepared by immunoSEQ multiplex PCR; TCRdb keeps only in-frame clonotypes and omits some of them. The data show some 300,000 clones, approximately 89% seen once. The sequencing sample was made of PBMCs or T cells enriched from blood (not recorded which). Receptors were obtained from a woman in her fifties or sixties who had been exposed to COVID-19.

This clone occurred a few times. This sequence joins TRBV11-1 and TRBJ1-2; D possibly corresponds to TRBD1 (6 bases). The CDR3 is 14 residues long. Trimming stripped 5 bases from V and 0 bases from J, with 10 bases between. The germline V gene encodes CDR1 SGHAT and CDR2 FQDESV (reference sequence). The CDR3, as DNA: TGTGCCAGCAGCCCGGGACAAGCTAACTATGGCTACACCTTC. Protein product: CASSPGQANYGYTF.

This clone was observed once. The rearrangement uses TRBV5-1 and TRBJ2-2; no reliable D call. The germline gives CDR1 SGHRS, CDR2 YFSETQ. The germline V and J ends were trimmed by 4 bases and 0 bases, with 10 bases remaining between them. The CDR3 covers 15 residues. The CDR3 loop is CASSTPAANTGELFF. The DNA of the CDR3 is TGCGCCAGCAGCACCCCGGCGGCGAACACCGGGGAGCTGTTTTTT. The full variable domain, in which reference TRBV5-1 and TRBJ2-2 provide the parts outside the CDR3, is KAGVTQTPRYLIKTRGQQVTLSCSPISGHRSVSWYQQTPGQGLQFLFEYFSETQRNKGNFPGRFSGRQFSNSRSEMNVSTLELGDSALYLCASSTPAANTGELFFGEGSRLTVL.

V gene TRBV7-2 combines with J gene TRBJ1-6, with a tentative D call TRBD1 (5 bases). Germline lookup yields CDR1 SGHTA and CDR2 FQGNSA. Trimming took 5 bases from V and 0 from J, leaving 17 bases between them. The CDR3 covers 18 residues. This chain's CDR3 is CASSLEGAKSSYNSPLHF. In DNA, the CDR3 is TGTGCCAGCAGCCTGGAAGGGGCTAAAAGCTCCTATAATTCACCCCTCCACTTT. Full variable domain (missing parts from reference TRBV7-2 and TRBJ1-6): GAGVSQSPSNKVTEKGKDVELRCDPISGHTALYWYRQSLGQGLEFLIYFQGNSAPDKSGLPSDRFSAERTGGSVSTLTIQRTQQEDSAVYLCASSLEGAKSSYNSPLHFGNGTRLTVT.

The gene calls are TRBV7-9 and TRBJ2-2, with D perhaps TRBD2 (5 bases). Per germline, CDR1 SEHNR and CDR2 FQNEAQ (reference sequence). This CDR3 spans 17 amino acids. V was clipped by 5 bases and J by 4 bases, with 20 bases between them. The CDR3 spells CASSSSVWVSGTGELFF. The CDR3 DNA is TGTGCCAGCAGCAGTAGCGTTTGGGTGTCGGGCACCGGGGAGCTGTTTTTT.

This clone appeared once. This chain links TRBV15 with TRBJ1-2; 11 bases are a match to TRBD1. V lost 1 base and J lost 7; bases outside the gene matches: 5. The CDR3 sequence is 15 residues long. Germline lookup yields CDR1 LNHNV and CDR2 YYDKDF (reference sequence). CDR3 DNA sequence: TGTGCCACCAGCAGAGGTGGGACAGGGGGTGGTGGCTACACCTTC. This sequence encodes CATSRGGTGGGGYTF.

V usage is TRBV7-6 and J usage is TRBJ2-4; TRBD1 might be the D (8 bases). The CDR3 extends over 16 amino acids. Trimming left V 5 bases short and J 6 bases short, with 20 bases between. Germline V gene lookup returns CDR1 SGHVS and CDR2 FNYEAQ. The CDR3 coding sequence is TGTGCCAGCAGCCCAGCACAGGGGGGGATGCGAAACATTCAGTACTTC. Protein product: CASSPAQGGMRNIQYF.

The rearrangement links TRBV25-1 to TRBJ1-4; no definite D call. V was shortened by 3 bases and J by 4 bases, with 9 bases between the two germline ends. The CDR3 sequence is 14 residues long. Per the germline V gene, CDR1 is MGHDK and CDR2 is SYGVNS. The CDR3 DNA is TGTGCCAGCAGTGAGTGGGGAGATAATGAAAAACTGTTTTTT. Translated, it gives CASSEWGDNEKLFF.